The entry below describes one TCR beta chain. These data originate in a study of blood T cell repertoires in COVID-19. On the study more broadly: Donors in the United States, Italy and Spain gave samples during acute or convalescent COVID-19. Nucleic acid was either cDNA or gDNA, and it came from T cells, B-cell-depleted T cells, or PBMCs.

Study processing details: Reference gene primers were amplified, and this amplification served to estimate nucleated cell counts. Method: immunoSEQ multiplex PCR; TCRdb's copy keeps in-frame clones and lacks some. V, J and clone size are taken as reported in that table, and D and trimming were inferred from the DNA itself. This table has 240,000 or so clones, around 85% appearing once. The CDR3 has 13 residues. Germline V lookup: CDR1 KGHSH, CDR2 LQKENI. The germline V and J ends were trimmed by 3 bases and 1 base, with 7 bases remaining between them. This TCR was recovered from a woman older than 75 with acute or convalescent COVID-19. The sample taken for sequencing was peripheral blood. The chain couples TRBV18 to TRBJ2-7; no clear D. The CDR3 here is CASSPSQSYEQYF. CDR3 in DNA: TGTGCCAGCTCACCTTCCCAGTCCTACGAGCAGTACTTC.